This TCR beta chain originates from a study of vaccination effects on CD4 cells after COVID-19. The study's findings and limits: Convalescent patients were scarce, and early post-infection timepoints were absent. The vaccine-induced clones of healthy vaccinees included only 1 of 255 that cross-reacted with common cold coronaviruses. Clones that were induced by infection or by vaccine showed marked contraction late after vaccination.

With regard to this clone: Its matching antigen is unknown.

Produced via immunoSEQ multiplex PCR; TCRdb's table is partial and in-frame only. The sample holds tens of thousands of clones, approximately 84% seen once. The CDR3 runs to 13 residues. V lost 0 bases, J lost 7 bases, and 9 bases lay in between. The germline gives CDR1 MGHRA, CDR2 YSYEKL. In the ViraFEST assay, antigen-specific CD4+ clonotypes were identified by expansion after peptide-pool stimulation. CD4+ T cells were isolated after around 10 days of culture. Everyone in the study got two shots of either the BNT162b2 or mRNA-1273 vaccine. Among the vaccine recipients, none had a prior SARS-CoV-2 infection, and nucleocapsid antibodies were negative.

The rearrangement uses TRBV4-1 and TRBJ1-2; the D gene is possibly TRBD1 (5 bases). Sequencing was performed on CD4+ T cells from PBMCs cultured with HCoV-NL63 spike peptides, taken after COVID-19 vaccination. This clonotype was sampled from a human donor who received a COVID-19 vaccine. Some clones in this sample may be carry-over from other donors' samples. As DNA, the CDR3 is TGCGCCAGCAGCCAAGAGGATAGGGGTGGCTACACCTTC. This sequence encodes CASSQEDRGGYTF.